This T cell receptor beta chain was profiled in a study of beta chain features in type 1 diabetes. Overall study context: Sorted cell examination encompassed approximately 110 million cells across all samples.

Of note for this clone: The antigen is undetermined.

General observations from the study: Significant though moderate, a shortening of TCRB CDR3s appeared in all four CD4+ subsets of Type 1 diabetes patients. The cDNA sequencing approach could over-represent high-TCR-expressing cells.

CDR3 length equals 16 residues. Germline-derived CDR1 and CDR2 are SGHTA and FQGNSA. V shed 1 base, J shed 3 bases, and the junction held 7 bases outside the gene matches. Every bit of the isolated RNA underwent reverse transcription, so sequencing read expressed TCRB transcripts. Sequencing used immunoSEQ multiplex PCR; TCRdb keeps in-frame clones, though not all of them. Of about 190,000 clones in the sample, about 7.9% were seen once. The single heparinised draw taken from each donor contained around 120 mL of blood on average. By way of CD45RO/CCR7/CD25/CD127/CD95/CD27, the CD4+ regulatory, stem cell-like memory, central memory and naive cells were sorted.

This receptor was taken from a man aged 18 to 35 with type 1 diabetes. The sequencing sample was made of central memory CD4+ T cells from blood. The V and J genes are TRBV7-2 and TRBJ2-3; the match to TRBD2 covers 7 bases. CDR3 residues: CASSLVAGHRTDTQYF. DNA of the CDR3: TGTGCCAGCAGCTTAGTAGCGGGTCATAGGACAGATACGCAGTATTTT.